This T cell receptor beta chain was identified in a study of CD4 T cells in relation to SARS-CoV-2 and coronaviruses. As for the study in general: PBMCs were cultured with antigen for roughly 10 days before TCR beta sequencing. The HLA restriction of the shared crossreactive spike epitopes was mapped.

Sorted naive or memory CD4+ cells met CEF peptides for approximately ten days. The CDR3 spans 11 residues. The V end was cut by 0 bases, the J end by 8 bases, with 3 bases between. The germline V gene has CDR1 SGDLS and CDR2 YYNGEE. With respect to this clone: The antigen is undetermined.

Clones were read by immunoSEQ multiplex PCR, and TCRdb kept only the in-frame ones, dropping some. The sample consists of 41,000 or so clones, roughly 85% of them appearing once. The chain employs TRBV9 and TRBJ2-1; D is undetermined. Sequencing was carried out using naive CD4+ T cells from PBMCs, cultured in vitro. Subset of the sample: naive CD4+ T cells isolated by negative enrichment. The clonotype was recovered from an adult with COVID-19. CDR3 amino acids: CASSVGDEQFF. The CDR3 DNA is TGTGCCAGCAGCGTAGGCGATGAGCAGTTCTTC.